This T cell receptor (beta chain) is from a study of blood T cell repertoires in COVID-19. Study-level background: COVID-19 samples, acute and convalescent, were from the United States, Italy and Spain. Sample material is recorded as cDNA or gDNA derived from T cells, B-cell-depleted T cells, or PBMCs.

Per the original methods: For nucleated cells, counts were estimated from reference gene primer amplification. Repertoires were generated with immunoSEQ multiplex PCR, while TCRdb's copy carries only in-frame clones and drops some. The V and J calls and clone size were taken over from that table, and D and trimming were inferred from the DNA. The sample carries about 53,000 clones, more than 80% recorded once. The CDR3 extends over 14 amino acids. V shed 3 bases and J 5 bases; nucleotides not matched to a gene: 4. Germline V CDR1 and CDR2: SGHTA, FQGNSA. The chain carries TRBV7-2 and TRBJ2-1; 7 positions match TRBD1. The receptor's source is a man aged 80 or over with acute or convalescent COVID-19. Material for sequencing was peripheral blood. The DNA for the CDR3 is TGTGCCAGCAGCTTGGGACAGCTTGACAATGAGCAGTTCTTC. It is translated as CASSLGQLDNEQFF.